This TCR beta chain was identified during a study of beta chain features in type 1 diabetes. Study-level information: Cell yields, gender and age were comparable in patients and healthy donors.

The CDR3 loop spans 15 amino acids. Trimming stripped 8 bases from V and 6 bases from J, with 23 bases between. Germline lookup yields CDR1 SQVTM and CDR2 ANQGSEA. Sorting with CD45RO/CCR7/CD25/CD127/CD95/CD27 yielded naive, central memory, regulatory and stem-like memory CD4+ cells. TCRB transcripts that were expressed got sequenced, as all of the isolated RNA had been reverse transcribed. The protocol was immunoSEQ multiplex PCR, while the TCRdb copy is restricted to in-frame clones and leaves out a portion. The table records hundreds of thousands of clones, over 13% of them present only once. Regarding this clone: No antigen is known for it.

Study-level results: TCRB CDR3s from Type 1 diabetes patients were moderately but significantly shorter in all four CD4+ subsets. Resolution of whether HLA type affects TCRB rearrangement was not achieved here.

This sequence originates from a man younger than 35 with type 1 diabetes. This chain joins TRBV29-1 and TRBJ1-5; TRBD1 is a possible D gene (6 bases). The material sequenced was naive CD4+ T cells from blood. Here the CDR3 DNA reads TGCAGCTCCCAGTTAGGGTTAGGGGGAGGTCAGCCCCAGCATTTT. Its protein is CSSQLGLGGGQPQHF. The variable domain in full, with the rest retrieved from reference TRBV29-1 and TRBJ1-5, is SAVISQKPSRDICQRGTSLTIQCQVDSQVTMMFWYRQQPGQSLTLIATANQGSEATYESGFVIDKFPISRPNLTFSTLTVSNMSPEDSSIYLCSSQLGLGGGQPQHFGDGTRLSIL.